The 8 T cell receptor beta chains given below trace back to one sample, sequenced in a study of blood T cell repertoires in COVID-19. The table came from immunoSEQ multiplex PCR; TCRdb's copy has only in-frame clones and leaves some out. This table holds more than 95,000 clones, 70% to 90% found once. Specimen: peripheral blood. The receptor source for this set is a man between 60 and 70 years old with acute or convalescent COVID-19.

The chain carries TRBV30 and TRBJ1-2, with a tentative D call TRBD1 (5 bases). Germline V gene lookup returns CDR1 GTSNPN and CDR2 SVGIG (reference sequence). V lost 3 bases and J 4 bases, leaving 15 bases between the germline ends. The CDR3 sequence is 14 residues long. This chain's CDR3 is CAWSVFQGFYGYTF. CDR3 sequence (DNA): TGTGCCTGGAGCGTATTCCAGGGCTTCTATGGCTACACCTTC.

The chain couples TRBV30 to TRBJ1-2, with 7 positions matching TRBD1. The CDR3 sequence is 14 residues long. In germline, CDR1 is GTSNPN, CDR2 SVGIG (reference sequence). The V gene end was trimmed by 1 base and the J gene end by 8 bases; junction bases not matched to a gene: 10. CDR3 nucleotide sequence: TGTGCCTGGAGTGCCACAGGGGTGGGAAACGGCTACACCTTC. It is translated as CAWSATGVGNGYTF. Based on the CDR3 plus reference TRBV30 and TRBJ1-2, the full variable domain is SQTIHQWPATLVQPVGSPLSLECTVEGTSNPNLYWYRQAAGRGLQLLFYSVGIGQISSEVPQNLSASRPQDRQFILSSKKLLLSDSGFYLCAWSATGVGNGYTFGSGTRLTVV.

The rearrangement joins TRBV5-6 to TRBJ2-7; perhaps TRBD1 as D (5 bases). There are 15 residues in the CDR3. V was pared by 1 base and J by 3 bases, with 14 bases between. The germline CDR1 and CDR2 sequences are SGHDT and YYEEEE. The CDR3 DNA is TGTGCCAGCAGCTTGACTGTGACAGAATTCTACGAGCAGTACTTC. It translates to CASSLTVTEFYEQYF.

The CDR3 DNA is TGTGCCAGTTCCGGACAGGGGGCAAAGAACACCGGGGAGCTGTTTTTT. Translation gives CASSGQGAKNTGELFF. The chain combines TRBV18 with TRBJ2-2; 11 nucleotides align to TRBD1. Germline CDR1 reads KGHSH; CDR2 reads LQKENI. CDR3 length: 16 amino acids. Trimming cost V 9 bases and J 1 base; bases outside gene matches: 7.

The chain uses TRBV19 and TRBJ2-7, with TRBD1 identical over 7 bases. This CDR3 has 15 amino acids. The V and J ends lost 3 bases and 2 bases, in that order; junction bases with no gene match: 7. Per the germline V gene, CDR1 is LNHDA and CDR2 is SQIVND (reference sequence). The CDR3 loop reads CASSIYQGDPYEQYF. DNA of the CDR3: TGTGCCAGTAGTATTTATCAGGGGGACCCCTACGAGCAGTACTTC.

The chain couples TRBV12-3 or TRBV12-4 to TRBJ1-6; no firm D call. The CDR3 covers 11 residues. Trimming took 7 bases from V and 7 from J, leaving 5 bases between them. The DNA of the CDR3 is TGTGCCAGCACCTTCAATTCACCCCTCCACTTT. It encodes CASTFNSPLHF.

V and J are TRBV11-3 and TRBJ2-7, with 14 bases fitting TRBD2. Trimming at V came to 3 bases and at J to 2 bases, leaving 3 bases not matched to a gene. This CDR3 is built from 16 residues. Germline-derived CDR1 and CDR2 are SGHNT and YENEEA. The CDR3 here is CASSLGLAGAAYEQYF. DNA for the CDR3: TGTGCCAGCAGCTTGGGACTAGCGGGGGCCGCCTACGAGCAGTACTTC.

The chain joins TRBV11-3 to TRBJ1-1, with TRBD1 matching over 7 bases. With V trimmed by 2 bases and J by 8 bases, 5 bases remained unmatched. Germline V lookup: CDR1 SGHNT, CDR2 YENEEA. The CDR3 runs to 13 residues. The DNA of the CDR3 is TGTGCCAGCAGCTTAATTGGGACAGTCGAAGCTTTCTTT. Amino acids: CASSLIGTVEAFF. The whole variable domain, filled in from reference TRBV11-3 and TRBJ1-1, reads EAGVVQSPRYKIIEKKQPVAFWCNPISGHNTLYWYLQNLGQGPELLIRYENEEAVDDSQLPKDRFSAERLKGVDSTLKIQPAELGDSAVYLCASSLIGTVEAFFGQGTRLTVV.